The 18 T cell receptor beta chains given below trace back to one sample, sequenced in a study of PD-1 blockade in classical Hodgkin lymphoma. Method: immunoSEQ multiplex PCR; TCRdb's copy keeps in-frame clones and lacks some. Among 29,000 or so clones listed, more than 60% were seen once. Relapse after autologous stem cell transplantation occurred in every patient, and brentuximab vedotin exposure varied. The sequences come from peripheral blood mononuclear cells (PBMCs), collected before the second cycle of nivolumab. These TCRs come from a human donor with classical Hodgkin lymphoma.

The chain has TRBV27 and TRBJ1-5; D may be TRBD1 (5 bases). Trimming took 6 bases from V and 1 from J, leaving 16 bases between them. Germline CDR1 is MNHEY and CDR2 is SMNVEV (reference sequence). There are 16 residues in the CDR3. CDR3 bases: TGTGCCAGCAGCCAGGGTGCCCCTTGGAGCAATCAGCCCCAGCATTTT. Its protein product is CASSQGAPWSNQPQHF.

The chain carries TRBV7-9 and TRBJ2-1; D is ambiguous. The CDR3 runs 12 residues. Germline V CDR1 and CDR2: SEHNR, FQNEAQ (reference sequence). Trimming cost V 6 bases and J 5 bases, with 8 bases left between them. This chain's CDR3 is CASSFENNEQFF. CDR3 coding DNA: TGTGCCAGCAGTTTTGAAAACAATGAGCAGTTCTTC.

The chain has TRBV19 and TRBJ2-7, with 10 bases identical to TRBD1. The junction had 0 bases not matched to a gene; V was cut back by 3 bases and J by 4 bases. Germline V gene sequence: CDR1 LNHDA, CDR2 SQIVND (reference sequence). The CDR3 totals 13 residues. CDR3 sequence: CASSMGQGYEQYF. The CDR3 bases are TGTGCCAGTAGTATGGGACAGGGGTACGAGCAGTACTTC. Full variable domain (outside the CDR3, taken from reference TRBV19 and TRBJ2-7): DGGITQSPKYLFRKEGQNVTLSCEQNLNHDAMYWYRQDPGQGLRLIYYSQIVNDFQKGDIAEGYSVSREKKESFPLTVTSAQKNPTAFYLCASSMGQGYEQYFGPGTRLTVT.

V is TRBV5-3 and J is TRBJ2-7, with D unresolved. TRBV5-3 is an ORF for which the function is uncertain. There are 12 residues in the CDR3. V lost 4 bases to trimming and J lost 1 base, with 6 bases between them. The CDR3 loop reads CARSTPSYEQYF. The CDR3 DNA follows: TGTGCCAGAAGCACCCCATCCTACGAGCAGTACTTC.

The chain is built from TRBV5-1 and TRBJ2-1; 8 positions match TRBD1. The V and J ends lost 4 bases and 8 bases, in that order; junction bases with no gene match: 14. Germline V lookup: CDR1 SGHRS, CDR2 YFSETQ. This CDR3 contains 16 residues. CDR3 DNA: TGCGCCAGCAGCAAAGGCTCGGCAGGGGGCATCGATGAGCAGTTCTTC. Protein: CASSKGSAGGIDEQFF. Full variable domain (remainder filled in from reference TRBV5-1 and TRBJ2-1): KAGVTQTPRYLIKTRGQQVTLSCSPISGHRSVSWYQQTPGQGLQFLFEYFSETQRNKGNFPGRFSGRQFSNSRSEMNVSTLELGDSALYLCASSKGSAGGIDEQFFGPGTRLTVL.

By sample share, this clone is medium-sized. The DNA of the CDR3 is TGTGCCAGCAGTTACTATAGGGGGACTGAAGCTTTCTTT. Amino acids: CASSYYRGTEAFF. The chain joins TRBV6-5 to TRBJ1-1; D possibly corresponds to TRBD1 (6 bases). The CDR3 runs to 13 residues. The germline V gene encodes CDR1 MNHEY and CDR2 SVGAGI. The V and J ends lost 1 base and 5 bases respectively, with 8 bases between them.

In this sample, this clone turned up a few times. This chain uses TRBV19 with TRBJ2-1; tentative D call: TRBD2 (7 bases). V gave up 5 bases and J gave up 9 bases, with 17 bases separating them. The CDR3 covers 14 residues. Per germline, CDR1 LNHDA and CDR2 SQIVND (reference sequence). As DNA, the CDR3 is TGTGCCAGTAGTTGGACAGAAGGGGAGGGTGAGCAGTTCTTC. As protein: CASSWTEGEGEQFF.

The chain recombines TRBV7-9 with TRBJ1-3; D remains ambiguous. Germline V gives CDR1 SEHNR, CDR2 FQNEAQ (reference sequence). The ends were cut back, 7 bases at V and 0 bases at J, with 16 bases in the middle. This CDR3 comprises 16 residues. The CDR3 sequence is CASNRRRGSSGNTIYF. The CDR3 DNA follows: TGTGCCAGCAACCGTAGACGGGGAAGCTCTGGAAACACCATATATTTT.

This rearrangement joins TRBV9 to TRBJ1-1; D is unclear. The germline CDR1 and CDR2 sequences are SGDLS and YYNGEE. The CDR3 sequence is 14 residues long. Trimming pared 0 bases from V and 4 bases from J, leaving 10 bases between. In nucleotides, the CDR3 is TGTGCCAGCAGCGTAGTCCTCACCATCACTGAAGCTTTCTTT. Protein: CASSVVLTITEAFF.

The chain couples TRBV5-1 to TRBJ1-2; possibly TRBD1 for D (6 bases). V was shortened by 2 bases and J by 5 bases, with 10 bases between the two germline ends. Germline V gene sequence: CDR1 SGHRS, CDR2 YFSETQ. CDR3 length: 13 amino acids. The CDR3 sequence: CASSLDRRYGYTF. CDR3 DNA: TGCGCCAGCAGCTTAGACAGGAGGTATGGCTACACCTTC.

This clone has just a few counts. The rearrangement uses TRBV11-2 and TRBJ2-5; D tentatively fits TRBD1 or TRBD2 (5 bases each). V shed 6 bases and J shed 0 bases, with 11 bases lying between them. Germline V gene sequence: CDR1 SGHAT, CDR2 FQNNGV. The CDR3 loop spans 14 amino acids. The DNA of the CDR3 is TGTGCCAGCAGGGGGGAGTGGAACCAAGAGACCCAGTACTTC. Its translation is CASRGEWNQETQYF.

The CDR3 DNA is TGTGCCAGCAGTGACTCAGGGGGGCGGGGCGGGGAGCTGTTTTTT. Translation gives CASSDSGGRGGELFF. The chain combines TRBV6-4 with TRBJ2-2, with D perhaps matching TRBD1 or TRBD2 (6 bases each). The CDR3 loop spans 15 amino acids. Between the trimmed V and J ends, which lost 0 bases and 7 bases, there was a span of 12 bases. The V gene's germline CDR1 is MRHNA and CDR2 SNTAGT.

V gene TRBV11-3 combines with J gene TRBJ1-2; D remains unclear. V gave up 0 bases and J gave up 8 bases, with 13 bases separating them. Germline values: CDR1 SGHNT, CDR2 YENEEA. The CDR3 spans 14 residues. The CDR3 DNA reads as TGTGCCAGCAGCTTAGATATGTGGGAGAGCGGCTACACCTTC. Its protein product is CASSLDMWESGYTF.

The chain couples TRBV4-3 to TRBJ2-2; 8 nucleotides align to TRBD1. Germline V gives CDR1 LGHNA, CDR2 YSLEER. Trimming removed 4 bases from V and 6 bases from J; junction bases left unmatched: 7. The CDR3 extends over 15 amino acids. The DNA for the CDR3 is TGCGCCAGCAGCCGCCGGGACAGGACGGCCGGGGAGCTGTTTTTT. Residues: CASSRRDRTAGELFF.

The V and J genes are TRBV2 and TRBJ2-7; 7 nucleotides agree with TRBD2. V trimming: 4 bases; J trimming: 1 base; junction bases outside the gene matches: 13. This CDR3 has 17 amino acids. CDR1 and CDR2 (germline): SNHLY, FYNNEI. In DNA form, the CDR3 reads TGTGCCAGCAGTGCCCGACCAAGACTAGCAACTTCCTACGAGCAGTACTTC. It yields the protein CASSARPRLATSYEQYF.

As DNA, the CDR3 is TGTGCCAGCAGCTTAATAGCTCGCGCAGATACGCAGTATTTT. Encoded protein: CASSLIARADTQYF. V is TRBV7-8 and J is TRBJ2-3, with D unresolved. CDR1 is SGHVS, CDR2 FQNEAQ, per germline. The CDR3 extends over 14 amino acids. Trimming left V 2 bases short and J 4 bases short, with 10 bases between.

The chain carries TRBV28 and TRBJ2-7; weak D call: TRBD2 (6 bases). This CDR3 comprises 17 residues. Germline CDR1 reads MDHEN; CDR2 reads SYDVKM. Trimming removed 4 bases from V and 2 bases from J, with 21 bases in between. The CDR3 coding sequence is TGTGCCAGCAGTTCACCTTCGGTCCAGGGACTTACCTACGAGCAGTACTTC. Its protein is CASSSPSVQGLTYEQYF.

V is TRBV7-2 and J is TRBJ2-3; D could derive from TRBD1 or TRBD2 (5 bases each). The germline V gene encodes CDR1 SGHTA and CDR2 FQGNSA. There are 14 residues in the CDR3. V was pared by 5 bases and J by 6 bases, with 15 bases between. CDR3 in DNA: TGTGCCAGCAGCCCCTGGGGGTTATCGGATACGCAGTATTTT. It codes for CASSPWGLSDTQYF.